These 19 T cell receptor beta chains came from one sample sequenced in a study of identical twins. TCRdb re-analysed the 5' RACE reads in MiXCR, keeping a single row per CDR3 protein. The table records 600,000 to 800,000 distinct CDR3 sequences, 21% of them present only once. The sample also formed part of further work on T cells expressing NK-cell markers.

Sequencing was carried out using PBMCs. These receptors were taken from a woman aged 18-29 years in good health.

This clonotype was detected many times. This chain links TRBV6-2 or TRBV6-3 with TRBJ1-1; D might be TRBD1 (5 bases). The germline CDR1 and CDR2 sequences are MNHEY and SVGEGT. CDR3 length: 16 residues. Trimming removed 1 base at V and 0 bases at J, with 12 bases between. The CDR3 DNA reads TGTGCCAGCAGTTACTGGTCGGCCAGGGTGAACACTGAAGCTTTCTTT. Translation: CASSYWSARVNTEAFF.

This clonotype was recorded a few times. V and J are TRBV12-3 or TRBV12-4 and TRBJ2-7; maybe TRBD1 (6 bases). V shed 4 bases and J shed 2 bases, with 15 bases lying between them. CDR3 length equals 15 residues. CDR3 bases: TGTGCCAGCAGTTCTTACCAGGGGCCGCCCTACGAGCAGTACTTC. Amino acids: CASSSYQGPPYEQYF.

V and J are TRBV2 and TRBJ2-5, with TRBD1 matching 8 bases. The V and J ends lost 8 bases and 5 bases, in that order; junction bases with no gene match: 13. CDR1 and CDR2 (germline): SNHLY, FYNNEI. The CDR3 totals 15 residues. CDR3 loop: CASSRGRGLVETQYF. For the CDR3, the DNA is TGTGCCAGCTCCAGGGGGCGAGGTCTAGTTGAGACCCAGTACTTC.

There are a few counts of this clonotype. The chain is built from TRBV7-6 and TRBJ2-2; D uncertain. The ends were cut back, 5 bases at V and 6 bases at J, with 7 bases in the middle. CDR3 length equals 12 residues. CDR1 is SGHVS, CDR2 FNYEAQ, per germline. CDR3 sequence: CASSPAAGELFF. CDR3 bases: TGTGCCAGCAGCCCTGCCGCCGGGGAGCTGTTTTTT.

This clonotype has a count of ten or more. CDR3 residues: CSARKDRTEAFF. The DNA of the CDR3 is TGCAGTGCTAGGAAGGATCGGACTGAAGCTTTCTTT. The chain carries TRBV20-1 and TRBJ1-1; D is unclear. V shed 3 bases and J shed 5 bases, with 10 bases lying between them. The germline V gene encodes CDR1 DFQATT and CDR2 SNEGSKA (reference sequence). The CDR3 is 12 amino acids.

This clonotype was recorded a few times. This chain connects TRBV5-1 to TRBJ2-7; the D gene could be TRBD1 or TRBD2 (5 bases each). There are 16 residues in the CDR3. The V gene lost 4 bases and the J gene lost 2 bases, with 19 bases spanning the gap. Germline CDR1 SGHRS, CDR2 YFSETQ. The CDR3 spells CASSRDGTPGPYEQYF. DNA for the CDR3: TGCGCCAGCAGCCGAGATGGGACGCCTGGCCCCTACGAGCAGTACTTC.

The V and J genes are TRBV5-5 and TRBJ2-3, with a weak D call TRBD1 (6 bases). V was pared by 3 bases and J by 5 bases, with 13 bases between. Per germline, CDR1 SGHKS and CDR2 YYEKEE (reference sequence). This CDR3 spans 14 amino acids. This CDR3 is CASSWHRERDTQYF. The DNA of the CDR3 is TGTGCCAGCAGCTGGCACAGGGAACGAGATACGCAGTATTTT.

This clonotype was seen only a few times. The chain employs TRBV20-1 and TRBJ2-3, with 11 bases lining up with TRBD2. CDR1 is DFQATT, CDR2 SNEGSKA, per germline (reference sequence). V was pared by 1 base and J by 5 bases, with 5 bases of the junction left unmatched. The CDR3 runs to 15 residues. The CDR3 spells CSARVAGGPEDTQYF. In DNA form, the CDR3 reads TGCAGTGCTAGAGTAGCGGGGGGGCCGGAAGATACGCAGTATTTT.

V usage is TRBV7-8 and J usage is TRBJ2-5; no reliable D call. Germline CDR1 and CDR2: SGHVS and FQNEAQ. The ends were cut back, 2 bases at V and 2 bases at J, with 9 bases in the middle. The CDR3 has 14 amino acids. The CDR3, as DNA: TGTGCCAGCAGCTTAATTACGGTTCAAGAGACCCAGTACTTC. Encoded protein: CASSLITVQETQYF.

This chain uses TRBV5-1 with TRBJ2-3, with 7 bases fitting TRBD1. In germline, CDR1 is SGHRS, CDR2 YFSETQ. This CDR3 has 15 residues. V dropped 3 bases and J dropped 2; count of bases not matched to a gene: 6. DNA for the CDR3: TGCGCCAGCAGCTGGGGGACAGCACTCACAGATACGCAGTATTTT. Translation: CASSWGTALTDTQYF.

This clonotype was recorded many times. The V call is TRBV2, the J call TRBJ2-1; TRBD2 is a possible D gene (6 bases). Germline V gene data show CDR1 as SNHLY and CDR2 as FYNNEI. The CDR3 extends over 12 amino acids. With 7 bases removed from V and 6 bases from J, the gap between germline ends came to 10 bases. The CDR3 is CASKQEGNEQFF. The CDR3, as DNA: TGTGCCAGCAAGCAGGAGGGCAATGAGCAGTTCTTC.

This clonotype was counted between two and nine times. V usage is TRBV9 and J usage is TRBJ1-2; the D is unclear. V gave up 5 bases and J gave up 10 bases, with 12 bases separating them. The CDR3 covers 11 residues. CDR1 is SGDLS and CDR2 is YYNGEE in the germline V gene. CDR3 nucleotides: TGTGCCAGCAGGGATATGACCACCTACACCTTC. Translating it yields CASRDMTTYTF.

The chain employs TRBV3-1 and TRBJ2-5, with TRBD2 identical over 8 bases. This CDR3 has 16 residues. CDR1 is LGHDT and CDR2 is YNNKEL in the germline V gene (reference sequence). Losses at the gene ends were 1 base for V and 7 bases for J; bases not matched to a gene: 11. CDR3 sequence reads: CASSQAAGGAWGTQYF. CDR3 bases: TGTGCCAGCAGCCAAGCGGCGGGGGGTGCTTGGGGGACCCAGTACTTC.

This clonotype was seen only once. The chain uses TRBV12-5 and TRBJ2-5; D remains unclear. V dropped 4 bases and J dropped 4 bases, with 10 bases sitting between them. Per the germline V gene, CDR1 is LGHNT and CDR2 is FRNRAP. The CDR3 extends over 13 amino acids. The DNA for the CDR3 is TGTGCTAGTGGTTCTGAGGTGGTAGAGACCCAGTACTTC. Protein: CASGSEVVETQYF.

CDR3 DNA: TGTGCCAGCAGCCCCCAGGTGTGGAACACTGAAGCTTTCTTT. Its protein is CASSPQVWNTEAFF. V and J are TRBV7-8 and TRBJ1-1, with D uncertain. CDR1 and CDR2 (germline): SGHVS, FQNEAQ. The length of the CDR3 is 14 residues. V lost 5 bases, J lost 1 base, and 11 bases lay in between.

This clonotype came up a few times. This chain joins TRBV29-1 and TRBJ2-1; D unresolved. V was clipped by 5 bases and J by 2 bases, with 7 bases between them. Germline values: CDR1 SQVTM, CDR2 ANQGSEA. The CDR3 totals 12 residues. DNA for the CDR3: TGCAGCGTTCCAACAGCCTACAATGAGCAGTTCTTC. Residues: CSVPTAYNEQFF.

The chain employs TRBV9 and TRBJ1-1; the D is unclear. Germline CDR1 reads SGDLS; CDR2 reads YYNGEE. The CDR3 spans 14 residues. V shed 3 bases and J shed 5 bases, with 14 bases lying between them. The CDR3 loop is CASSAHTTGTEAFF. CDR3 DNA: TGTGCCAGCAGCGCTCACACCACGGGGACTGAAGCTTTCTTT.

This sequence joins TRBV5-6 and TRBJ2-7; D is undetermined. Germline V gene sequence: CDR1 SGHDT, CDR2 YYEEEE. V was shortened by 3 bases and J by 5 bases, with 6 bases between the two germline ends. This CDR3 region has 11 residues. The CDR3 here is CASSWLHEQYF. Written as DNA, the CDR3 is TGTGCCAGCAGCTGGTTGCACGAGCAGTACTTC.

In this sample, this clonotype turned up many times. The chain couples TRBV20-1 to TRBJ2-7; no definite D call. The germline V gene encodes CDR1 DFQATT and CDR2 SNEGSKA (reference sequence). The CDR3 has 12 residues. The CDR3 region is CNTGFPSYEQYF. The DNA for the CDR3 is TGCAACACCGGGTTCCCCTCCTACGAGCAGTACTTC.